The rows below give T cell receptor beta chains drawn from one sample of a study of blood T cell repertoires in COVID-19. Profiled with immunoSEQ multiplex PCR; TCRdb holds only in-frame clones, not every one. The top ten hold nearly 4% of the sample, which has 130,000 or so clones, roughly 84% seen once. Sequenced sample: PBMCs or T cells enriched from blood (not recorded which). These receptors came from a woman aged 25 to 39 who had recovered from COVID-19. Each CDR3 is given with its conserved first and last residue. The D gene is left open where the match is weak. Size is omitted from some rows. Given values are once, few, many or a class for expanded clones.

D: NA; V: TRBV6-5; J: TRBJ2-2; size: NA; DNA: TGTGCCAGCAGTCCCCGCGGAACTCCCACCGGGGAGCTGTTTTTT; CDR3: CASSPRGTPTGELFF
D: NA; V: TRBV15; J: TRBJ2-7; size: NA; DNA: TGTGCCACCAGCGCGACGAGGACTCTAGATCCCTACGAGCAGTACTTC; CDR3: CATSATRTLDPYEQYF
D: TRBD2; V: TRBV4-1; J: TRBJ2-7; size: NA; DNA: TGCGCCAGCAGCCACCTTGGGACTAGCGGGAAAGGGCAGTACTTC; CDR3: CASSHLGTSGKGQYF
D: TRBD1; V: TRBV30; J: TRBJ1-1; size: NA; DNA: TGTGCCTGGTCGGGACAGATGAACACTGAAGCTTTCTTT; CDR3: CAWSGQMNTEAFF
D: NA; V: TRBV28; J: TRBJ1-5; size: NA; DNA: TGTGTCAGCAGTTTAGGGTATCAGGACTATAGCAATCAGCCCCAGCATTTT; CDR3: CVSSLGYQDYSNQPQHF
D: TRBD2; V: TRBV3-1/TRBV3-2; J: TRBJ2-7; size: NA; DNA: TGTGCCAGCAGCCGTCTTGCGGGAGCCTACGAGCAGTACTTC; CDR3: CASSRLAGAYEQYF
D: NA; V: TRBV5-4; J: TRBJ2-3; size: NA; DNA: TGTGCCAGCAGCTTGGGGTCGGGGAGCACAGATACGCAGTATTTT; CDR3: CASSLGSGSTDTQYF
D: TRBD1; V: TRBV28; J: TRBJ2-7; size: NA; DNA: TGTGCCAGCAGCCCGGGACAGGCCACCTACGAGCAGTACTTC; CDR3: CASSPGQATYEQYF
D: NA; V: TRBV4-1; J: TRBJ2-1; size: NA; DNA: TGCGCCAGCAGCCAAGACCCCGACAGCTTCCCCTACAATGAGCAGTTCTTC; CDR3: CASSQDPDSFPYNEQFF
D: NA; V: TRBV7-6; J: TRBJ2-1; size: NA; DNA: TGTGCCAGCAGCTTAGCGAGAAATTATGAGCAGTTCTTC; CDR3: CASSLARNYEQFF
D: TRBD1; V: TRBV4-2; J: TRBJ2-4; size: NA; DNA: TGTGCCAGCAGCCAAGGGGGACAGGGGGACATTCAGTACTTC; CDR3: CASSQGGQGDIQYF
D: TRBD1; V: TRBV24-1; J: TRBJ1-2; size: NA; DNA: TGTGCCACCAGTGGCCCACAGGGGGCGGCCTATGGCTACACCTTC; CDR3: CATSGPQGAAYGYTF
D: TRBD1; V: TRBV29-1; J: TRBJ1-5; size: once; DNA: TGCAGCGTTGCCGGACAGGGTCAAGGGCCCCAGCATTTT; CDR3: CSVAGQGQGPQHF
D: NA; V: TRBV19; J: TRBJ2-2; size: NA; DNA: TGTGCCAGTAGTATTGTGCGAGGGGGCACCGGGGAGCTGTTTTTT; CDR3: CASSIVRGGTGELFF
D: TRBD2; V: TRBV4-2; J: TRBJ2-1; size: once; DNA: TGTGCCAGCAGCCAAGTAGCGGGGGGGCTAGCTGAGCAGTTCTTC; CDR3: CASSQVAGGLAEQFF